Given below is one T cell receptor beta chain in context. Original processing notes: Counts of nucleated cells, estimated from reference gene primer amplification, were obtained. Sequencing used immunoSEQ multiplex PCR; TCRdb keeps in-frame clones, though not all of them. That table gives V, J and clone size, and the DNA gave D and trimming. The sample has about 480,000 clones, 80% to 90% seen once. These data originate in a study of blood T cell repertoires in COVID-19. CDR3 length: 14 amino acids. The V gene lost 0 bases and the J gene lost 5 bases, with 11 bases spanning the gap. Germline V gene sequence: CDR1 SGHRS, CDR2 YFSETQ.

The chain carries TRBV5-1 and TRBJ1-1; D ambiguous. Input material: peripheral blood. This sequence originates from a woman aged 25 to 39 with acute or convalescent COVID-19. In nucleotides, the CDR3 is TGCGCCAGCAGCTTGGGGCAGACTAGGACTGAAGCTTTCTTT. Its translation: CASSLGQTRTEAFF. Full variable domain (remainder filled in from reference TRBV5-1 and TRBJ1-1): KAGVTQTPRYLIKTRGQQVTLSCSPISGHRSVSWYQQTPGQGLQFLFEYFSETQRNKGNFPGRFSGRQFSNSRSEMNVSTLELGDSALYLCASSLGQTRTEAFFGQGTRLTVV.